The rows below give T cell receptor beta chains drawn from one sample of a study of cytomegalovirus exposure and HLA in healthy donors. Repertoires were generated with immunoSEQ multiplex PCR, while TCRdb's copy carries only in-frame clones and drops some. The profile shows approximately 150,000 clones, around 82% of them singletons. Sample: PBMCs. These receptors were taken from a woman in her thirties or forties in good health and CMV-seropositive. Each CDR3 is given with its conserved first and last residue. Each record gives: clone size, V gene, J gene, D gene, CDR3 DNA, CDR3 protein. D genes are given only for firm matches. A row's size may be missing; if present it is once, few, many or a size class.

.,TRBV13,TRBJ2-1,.,TGTGCCAGCAGCGCCCCCCCCGGACAGAGGCAGTTCTTC,CASSAPPGQRQFF
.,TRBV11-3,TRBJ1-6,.,TGTGCCAGCAGTGGGACCGGGACTTCTTATTCACCCCTCCACTTT,CASSGTGTSYSPLHF
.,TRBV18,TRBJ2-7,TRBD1,TGTGCCAGCTCACCAAGTCAACAGGGGAACGAGCAGTACTTC,CASSPSQQGNEQYF
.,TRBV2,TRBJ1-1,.,TGTGCCAGCAGTCCTAAGAGGTACACTGAAGCTTTCTTT,CASSPKRYTEAFF
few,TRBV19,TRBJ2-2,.,TGTGCCAGTAGTCCCCCTTTGGGTAGGGAGACCGGGGAGCTGTTTTTT,CASSPPLGRETGELFF
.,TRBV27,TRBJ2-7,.,TGTGCCAGCAGTTTATCTGTCGGGAACCCCTCCTACGAGCAGTACTTC,CASSLSVGNPSYEQYF
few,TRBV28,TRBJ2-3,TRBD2,TGTGCCAGCAGTTTAGGAGGGAGGGTAGGGTCAGATACGCAGTATTTT,CASSLGGRVGSDTQYF
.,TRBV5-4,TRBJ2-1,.,TGTGCCAGCAGCCCCCGGGAAGCGGGCAACAATGAGCAGTTCTTC,CASSPREAGNNEQFF
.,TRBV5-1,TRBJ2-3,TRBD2,TGCGCCAGCAGTCGCGACCCCCTAGCGGGAGGCACAGATACGCAGTATTTT,CASSRDPLAGGTDTQYF
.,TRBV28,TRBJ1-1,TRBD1,TGTGCCAGCAGGGGGACAGGGTTCGGTGAAGCTTTCTTT,CASRGTGFGEAFF
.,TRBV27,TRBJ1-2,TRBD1,TGTGCCAGCAGTTCCTCGACAGGGTATGGCTACACCTTC,CASSSSTGYGYTF
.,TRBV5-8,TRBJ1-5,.,TGTGCCAGCAGCTTGGCTCTAAATCAGCCCCAGCATTTT,CASSLALNQPQHF
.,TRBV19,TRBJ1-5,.,TGTGCCAGTAGTGTAGTGGCAAATCAGCCCCAGCATTTT,CASSVVANQPQHF
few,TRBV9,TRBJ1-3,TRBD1,TGTGCCAGCAGCGTATCCCATCAGGGGGCCGGAAACACCATATATTTT,CASSVSHQGAGNTIYF
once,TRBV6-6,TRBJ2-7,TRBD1,TGTGCCAGCAGTTTCGATGAACAGGGGCTCTACGAGCAGTACTTC,CASSFDEQGLYEQYF
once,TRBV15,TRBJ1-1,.,TGTGCCACCAGCCGTTTACAAACGAACACTGAAGCTTTCTTT,CATSRLQTNTEAFF
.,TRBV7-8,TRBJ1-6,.,TGTGCCAGCAGCTTAGGGAGGTTAAGATACCTCCACTTT,CASSLGRLRYLHF
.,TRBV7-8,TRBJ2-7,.,TGTGCCAGCAGCACCCGACAGGCCCTGGTCTCCTACGAGCAGTACTTC,CASSTRQALVSYEQYF
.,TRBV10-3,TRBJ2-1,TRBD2,TGTGCCATCAGTGAGGTTAGCGGGGCTACCTACAATGAGCAGTTCTTC,CAISEVSGATYNEQFF
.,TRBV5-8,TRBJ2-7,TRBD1,TGTGCCAGCAGCTCGACAGGGCGGGTGTACGAGCAGTACTTC,CASSSTGRVYEQYF
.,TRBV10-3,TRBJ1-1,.,TGTGCCATCAGTGAGTCGGGCTACACTGAAGCTTTCTTT,CAISESGYTEAFF
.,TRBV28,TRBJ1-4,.,TGTGCCAGCAAACTCCCAGGGGCACGGCGTGAAAAACTGTTTTTT,CASKLPGARREKLFF
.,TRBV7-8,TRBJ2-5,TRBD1,TGTGCCAGCAGCTTATTTTCTGCAGGGGGCGGTCATCGGGAGACCCAGTACTTC,CASSLFSAGGGHRETQYF
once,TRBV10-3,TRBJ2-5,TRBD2,TGTGCCATCCGGAGCGGGAGTGCCCAAGAGACCCAGTACTTC,CAIRSGSAQETQYF
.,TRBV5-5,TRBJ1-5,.,TGTGCCAGCAGCTTCGTCAGCAATCAGCCCCAGCATTTT,CASSFVSNQPQHF
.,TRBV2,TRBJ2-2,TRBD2,TGTGCCAGCAGACGGGAGGCCGGGGAGCTGTTTTTT,CASRREAGELFF
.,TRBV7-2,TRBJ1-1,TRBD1,TGTGCCAGCAGCATTAGGGACAGTCGTATTTTGAACACTGAAGCTTTCTTT,CASSIRDSRILNTEAFF
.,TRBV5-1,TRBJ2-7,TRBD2,TGCGCCAGCAGCTTAGTGTCGGGACTAAGCTCCTACGAGCAGTACTTC,CASSLVSGLSSYEQYF
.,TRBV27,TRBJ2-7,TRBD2,TGTGCCAGCAGCCTTAATTCGGGACTAGGCTCCTACGAGCAGTACTTC,CASSLNSGLGSYEQYF
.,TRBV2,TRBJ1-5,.,TGTGCCAGCATGGATCAGGCGGGTCAGCCCCAGCATTTT,CASMDQAGQPQHF
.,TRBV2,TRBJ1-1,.,TGTGCCAGCAGCTCGGATGGTCAGGGGACTGAAGCTTTCTTT,CASSSDGQGTEAFF
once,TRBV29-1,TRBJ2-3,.,TGCAGCGTTGTCACAGGGAGCACAGATACGCAGTATTTT,CSVVTGSTDTQYF
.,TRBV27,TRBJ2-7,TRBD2,TGTGCCAGCAGCGGTCTGGGGCTAGCGGGAGGGCCGCAGTACTTC,CASSGLGLAGGPQYF
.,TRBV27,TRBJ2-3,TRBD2,TGTGCCAGCAGAGAACGGACTAGCGGGCTCACTAGCACAGATACGCAGTATTTT,CASRERTSGLTSTDTQYF
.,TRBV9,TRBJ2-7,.,TGTGCCAGCAGCGTAGGCGGAGGCGGCGAGCAGTACTTC,CASSVGGGGEQYF
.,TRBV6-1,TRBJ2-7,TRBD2,TGTGCCAGCAGTGTCGGGACTAGCGGGGCTCACTACGAGCAGTACTTC,CASSVGTSGAHYEQYF
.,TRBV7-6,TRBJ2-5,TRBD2,TGTGCCAGCAGCTTAGGGTCTAGCGGGAGGCCACGGGAGACCCAGTACTTC,CASSLGSSGRPRETQYF
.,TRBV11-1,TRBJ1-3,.,TGTGCCAGCAGCCCAGGGTACGCTGGAAACACCATATATTTT,CASSPGYAGNTIYF
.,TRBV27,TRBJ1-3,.,TGTGCCAGCAGTTTTTATCCTGGAAACACCATATATTTT,CASSFYPGNTIYF
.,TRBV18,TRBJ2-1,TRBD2,TGTGCCAGCTCACGGACTAGCGGGAGCGATGAGCAGTTCTTC,CASSRTSGSDEQFF
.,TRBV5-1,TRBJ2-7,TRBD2,TGCGCCAGCAGCTTTCAACCTAGCGGCATCGAGCAGTACTTC,CASSFQPSGIEQYF
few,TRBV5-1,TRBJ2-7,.,TGCGCCAGCAGCTCCCGTTTAAACGAGCAGTACTTC,CASSSRLNEQYF
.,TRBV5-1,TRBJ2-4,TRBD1,TGCGCCAGCAGCCCGGGACAGCTTCTCAACATTCAGTACTTC,CASSPGQLLNIQYF